This TCR beta chain was observed in a study of cytomegalovirus exposure and HLA in healthy donors. Vbeta (60) and Jbeta (13) primers were used in the PCR. Clones were sequenced by immunoSEQ multiplex PCR, and TCRdb holds only the in-frame ones, with some missing. This table has roughly 120,000 clones, around 70% appearing once. As regards this clone: Antigen unknown.

Findings and limits, study-wide: Further analysis was carried out later, and it showed several of the most significant clusters appearing linked to common viral pathogens.

The germline CDR1 and CDR2 sequences are SGHTA and FQGTGA. The CDR3 length is 15 residues. J lost 9 bases, V lost 5 bases, and 7 bases had no gene match. The source of this sequence is a man aged 25-45 years in good health and CMV-seropositive. The V call is TRBV7-3, the J call TRBJ2-1; 13 nucleotides match TRBD2. Sequenced input: PBMCs. The CDR3 nucleotides read TGTGCCAGCAGCCCGGGACTAGCGGGATATACTGAGCAGTTCTTC. It yields the protein CASSPGLAGYTEQFF.